This T cell receptor beta chain was recorded in a study of OX40 agonist ivuxolimab in advanced cancers. For the study at large: Three partial responders included one hepatocellular carcinoma patient and two cutaneous melanoma patients.

Study findings and constraints: Expanded peripheral T cells had an undetermined antigen specificity. Fewer expanded clones were found on average in CD4+ than in CD8+ T cells.

A remark on this clone: Its target is unknown.

The method was immunoSEQ multiplex PCR; TCRdb's version includes in-frame clones alone and lacks a portion of them. The sample holds more than 9,000 clones; over 65% are singletons and the top ten take under 25%. This CDR3 spans 20 amino acids. Germline CDR1 and CDR2: LNHDA and SQIVND (reference sequence). With V trimmed by 4 bases and J by 2 bases, 17 bases remained unmatched. This specimen consisted of CD4+ or CD8+ T cells sorted from blood, obtained in a trial of the OX40 agonist ivuxolimab. The chain has TRBV19 and TRBJ2-2, with 9 nucleotides matching TRBD1. This TCR was recovered from an adult with an advanced solid tumor such as melanoma, head and neck, liver or kidney cancer. The CDR3 sequence is CASSTHSGTGTPPNTGELFF. The CDR3, as DNA: TGTGCCAGTAGTACCCATTCCGGGACAGGGACCCCGCCTAACACCGGGGAGCTGTTTTTT. The full variable domain, in which reference TRBV19 and TRBJ2-2 provide the parts outside the CDR3, is DGGITQSPKYLFRKEGQNVTLSCEQNLNHDAMYWYRQDPGQGLRLIYYSQIVNDFQKGDIAEGYSVSREKKESFPLTVTSAQKNPTAFYLCASSTHSGTGTPPNTGELFFGEGSRLTVL.